This T cell receptor (beta chain) was identified in a study of cytomegalovirus exposure and HLA in healthy donors. The PCR ran on 60 Vbeta and 13 Jbeta primers. TCRdb's table, derived via immunoSEQ multiplex PCR, lists solely in-frame clones and lacks some. In the table there are around 200,000 clones, 83% of which are singletons. CDR3 length: 16 residues. Per germline, CDR1 SEHNR and CDR2 FQNEAQ (reference sequence). With 7 bases clipped from V and 0 bases from J, the junction kept 6 bases outside the gene matches. The sample was PBMCs. The receptor comes from a girl aged 10 to 17 in good health and CMV-seronegative. This rearrangement joins TRBV7-9 to TRBJ2-3, with 11 bases aligning to TRBD2. The CDR3 sequence is CASTLGLAESTDTQYF. CDR3 sequence (DNA): TGTGCCAGCACGCTGGGACTAGCGGAAAGCACAGATACGCAGTATTTT.